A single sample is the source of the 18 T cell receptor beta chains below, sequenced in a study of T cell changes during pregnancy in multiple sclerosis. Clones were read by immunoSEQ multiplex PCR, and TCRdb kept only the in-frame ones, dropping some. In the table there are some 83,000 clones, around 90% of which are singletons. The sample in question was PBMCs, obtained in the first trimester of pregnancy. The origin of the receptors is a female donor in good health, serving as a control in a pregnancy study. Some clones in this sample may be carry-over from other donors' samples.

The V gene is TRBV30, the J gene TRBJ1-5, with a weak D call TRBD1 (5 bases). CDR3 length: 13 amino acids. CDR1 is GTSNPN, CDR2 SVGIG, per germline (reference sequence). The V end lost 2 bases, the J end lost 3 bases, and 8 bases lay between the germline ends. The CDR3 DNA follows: TGTGCCTGGAGTCGACAGATCAATCAGCCCCAGCATTTT. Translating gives CAWSRQINQPQHF.

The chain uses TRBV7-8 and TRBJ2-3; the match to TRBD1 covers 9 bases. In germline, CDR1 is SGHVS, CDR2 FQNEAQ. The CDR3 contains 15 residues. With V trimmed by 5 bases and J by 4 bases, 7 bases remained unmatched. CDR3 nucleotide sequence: TGTGCCAGCAGCCGAGGGACAGGGTGGTCAGATACGCAGTATTTT. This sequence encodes CASSRGTGWSDTQYF.

CDR3 sequence reads: CASSLGLSLNEQFF. The CDR3, as DNA: TGTGCCAGCAGCTTGGGTCTATCCTTGAATGAGCAGTTCTTC. The chain joins TRBV5-6 to TRBJ2-1; no reliable D call. This CDR3 has 14 amino acids. V lost 0 bases and J 7 bases, leaving 11 bases between the germline ends. Germline V gives CDR1 SGHDT, CDR2 YYEEEE. Together with reference TRBV5-6 and TRBJ2-1, the CDR3 gives the full variable domain: DAGVTQSPTHLIKTRGQQVTLRCSPKSGHDTVSWYQQALGQGPQFIFQYYEEEERQRGNFPDRFSGHQFPNYSSELNVNALLLGDSALYLCASSLGLSLNEQFFGPGTRLTVL.

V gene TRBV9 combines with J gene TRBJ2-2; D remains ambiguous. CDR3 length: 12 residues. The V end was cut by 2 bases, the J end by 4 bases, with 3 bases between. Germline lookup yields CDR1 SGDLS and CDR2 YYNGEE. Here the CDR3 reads CASSVRTGELFF. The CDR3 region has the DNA TGTGCCAGCAGCGTCCGCACCGGGGAGCTGTTTTTT.

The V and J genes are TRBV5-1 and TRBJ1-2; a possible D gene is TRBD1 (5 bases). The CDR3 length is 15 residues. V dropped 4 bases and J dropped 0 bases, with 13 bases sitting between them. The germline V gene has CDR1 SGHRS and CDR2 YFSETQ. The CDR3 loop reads CASSIGEPSNYGYTF. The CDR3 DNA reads TGCGCCAGCAGCATAGGGGAACCCTCTAACTATGGCTACACCTTC.

The DNA of the CDR3 is TGTGCCAGCAGCTTGGTAATCGGGACATACTCCTCCTACAATGAGCAGTTCTTC. It translates to CASSLVIGTYSSYNEQFF. The chain has TRBV7-2 and TRBJ2-1, with D possibly being TRBD1 (6 bases). V was pared by 3 bases and J by 0 bases, with 18 bases between. The CDR3 length is 18 residues. Germline V gene data show CDR1 as SGHTA and CDR2 as FQGNSA.

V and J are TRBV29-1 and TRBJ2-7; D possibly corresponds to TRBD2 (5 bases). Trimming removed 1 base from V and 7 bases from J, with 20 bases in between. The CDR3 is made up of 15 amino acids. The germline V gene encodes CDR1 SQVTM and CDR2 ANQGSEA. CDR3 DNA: TGCAGCGTTGAAGGGATCGGACTTTACCCGGGGGAGCAGTACTTC. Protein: CSVEGIGLYPGEQYF.

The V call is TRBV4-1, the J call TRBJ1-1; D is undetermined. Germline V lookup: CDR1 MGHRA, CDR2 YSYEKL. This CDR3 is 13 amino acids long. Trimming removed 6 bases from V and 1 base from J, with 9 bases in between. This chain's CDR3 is CASSYGGNTEAFF. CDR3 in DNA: TGCGCCAGCAGTTACGGTGGGAACACTGAAGCTTTCTTT.

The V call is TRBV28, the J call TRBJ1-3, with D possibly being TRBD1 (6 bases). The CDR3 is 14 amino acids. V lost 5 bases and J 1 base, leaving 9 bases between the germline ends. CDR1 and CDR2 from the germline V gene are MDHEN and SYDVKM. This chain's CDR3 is CASSQQGSGNTIYF. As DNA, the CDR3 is TGTGCCAGCAGTCAACAGGGATCTGGAAACACCATATATTTT. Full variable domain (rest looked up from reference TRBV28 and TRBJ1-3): DVKVTQSSRYLVKRTGEKVFLECVQDMDHENMFWYRQDPGLGLRLIYFSYDVKMKEKGDIPEGYSVSREKKERFSLILESASTNQTSMYLCASSQQGSGNTIYFGEGSWLTVV.

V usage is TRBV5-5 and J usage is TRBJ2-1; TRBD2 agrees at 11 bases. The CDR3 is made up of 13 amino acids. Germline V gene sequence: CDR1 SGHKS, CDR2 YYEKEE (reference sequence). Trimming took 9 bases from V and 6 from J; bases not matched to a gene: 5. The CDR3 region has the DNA TGTGCCACTGGACTAGCGGGCGGCAATGAGCAGTTCTTC. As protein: CATGLAGGNEQFF. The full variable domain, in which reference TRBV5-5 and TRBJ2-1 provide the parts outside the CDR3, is DAGVTQSPTHLIKTRGQQVTLRCSPISGHKSVSWYQQVLGQGPQFIFQYYEKEERGRGNFPDRFSARQFPNYSSELNVNALLLGDSALYLCATGLAGGNEQFFGPGTRLTVL.

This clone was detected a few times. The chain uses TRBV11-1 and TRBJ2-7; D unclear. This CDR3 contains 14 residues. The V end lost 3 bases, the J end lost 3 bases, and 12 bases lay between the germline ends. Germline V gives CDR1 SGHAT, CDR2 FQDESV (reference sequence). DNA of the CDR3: TGTGCCAGCAGCTTTAATCGCGCTGGCTACGAGCAGTACTTC. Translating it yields CASSFNRAGYEQYF.

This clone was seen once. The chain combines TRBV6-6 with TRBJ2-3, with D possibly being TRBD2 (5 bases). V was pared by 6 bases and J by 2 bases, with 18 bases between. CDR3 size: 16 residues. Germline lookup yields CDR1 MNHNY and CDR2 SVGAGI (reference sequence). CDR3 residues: CASSLPGIAFTDTQYF. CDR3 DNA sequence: TGTGCCAGCAGCCTCCCGGGAATAGCTTTCACAGATACGCAGTATTTT.

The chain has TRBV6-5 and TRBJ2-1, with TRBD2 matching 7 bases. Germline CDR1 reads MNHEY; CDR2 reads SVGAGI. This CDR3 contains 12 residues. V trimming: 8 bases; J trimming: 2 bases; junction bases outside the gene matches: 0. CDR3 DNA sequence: TGTGCCAGCGGGGGGGCCTACAATGAGCAGTTCTTC. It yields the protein CASGGAYNEQFF.

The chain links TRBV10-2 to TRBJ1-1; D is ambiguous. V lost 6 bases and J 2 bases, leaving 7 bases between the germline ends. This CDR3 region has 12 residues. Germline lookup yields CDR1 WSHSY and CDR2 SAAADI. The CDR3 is CASRPGNTEAFF. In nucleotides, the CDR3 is TGCGCCAGCAGACCAGGTAACACTGAAGCTTTCTTT.

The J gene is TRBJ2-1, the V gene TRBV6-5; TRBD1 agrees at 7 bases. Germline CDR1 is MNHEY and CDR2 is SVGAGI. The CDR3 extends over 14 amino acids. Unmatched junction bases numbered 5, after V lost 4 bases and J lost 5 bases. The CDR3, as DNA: TGTGCCAGCAGTTCCCTGGGGACAGACAATGAGCAGTTCTTC. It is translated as CASSSLGTDNEQFF.

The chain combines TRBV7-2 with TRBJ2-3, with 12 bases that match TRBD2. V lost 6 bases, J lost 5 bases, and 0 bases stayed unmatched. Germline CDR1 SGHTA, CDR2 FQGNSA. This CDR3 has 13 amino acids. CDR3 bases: TGTGCCAGCAGGGGACTAGCGGGAGATACGCAGTATTTT. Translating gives CASRGLAGDTQYF.

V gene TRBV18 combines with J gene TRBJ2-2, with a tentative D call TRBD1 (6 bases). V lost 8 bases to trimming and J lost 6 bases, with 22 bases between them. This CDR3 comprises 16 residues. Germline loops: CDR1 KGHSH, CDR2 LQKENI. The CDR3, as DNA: TGTGCCAGCCGAGCCACGGGACAAAGGGGTTCCGGGGAGCTGTTTTTT. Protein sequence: CASRATGQRGSGELFF.

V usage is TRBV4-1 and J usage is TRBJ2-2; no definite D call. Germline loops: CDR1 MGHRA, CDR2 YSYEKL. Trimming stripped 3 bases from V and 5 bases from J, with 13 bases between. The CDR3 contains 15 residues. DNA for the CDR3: TGCGCCAGCAGCCACATACTTCGGGTAACCGGGGAGCTGTTTTTT. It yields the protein CASSHILRVTGELFF.